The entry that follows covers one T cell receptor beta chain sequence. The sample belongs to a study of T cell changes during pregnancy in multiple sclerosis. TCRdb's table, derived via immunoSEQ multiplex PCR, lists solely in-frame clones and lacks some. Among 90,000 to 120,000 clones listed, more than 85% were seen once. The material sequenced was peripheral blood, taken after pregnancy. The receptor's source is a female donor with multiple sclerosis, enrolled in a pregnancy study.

The CDR3 sequence: CASSLASDTGELFF. The CDR3 DNA reads TGCGCCAGCAGCTTGGCTAGCGACACCGGGGAGCTGTTTTTT. This chain joins TRBV5-1 and TRBJ2-2; weak D call: TRBD2 (6 bases). CDR1 is SGHRS and CDR2 is YFSETQ in the germline V gene. CDR3 size: 14 residues. With 0 bases removed from V and 3 bases from J, the gap between germline ends came to 6 bases.